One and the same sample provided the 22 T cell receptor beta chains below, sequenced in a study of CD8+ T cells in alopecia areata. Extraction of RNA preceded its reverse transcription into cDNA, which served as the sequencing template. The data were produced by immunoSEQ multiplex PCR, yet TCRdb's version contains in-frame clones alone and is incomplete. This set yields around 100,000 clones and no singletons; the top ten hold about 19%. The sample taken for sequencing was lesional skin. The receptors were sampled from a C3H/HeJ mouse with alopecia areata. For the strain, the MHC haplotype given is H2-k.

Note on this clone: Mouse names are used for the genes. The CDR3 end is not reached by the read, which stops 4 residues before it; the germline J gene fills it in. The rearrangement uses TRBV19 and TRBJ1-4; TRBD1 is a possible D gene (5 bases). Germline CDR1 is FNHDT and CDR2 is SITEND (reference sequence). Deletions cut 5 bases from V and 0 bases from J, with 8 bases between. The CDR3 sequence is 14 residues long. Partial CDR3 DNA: TGTGCCAGCAGAGGACACTTTTCCAACGAA. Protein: CASRGHFSNE. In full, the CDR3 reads CASRGHFSNERLFF.

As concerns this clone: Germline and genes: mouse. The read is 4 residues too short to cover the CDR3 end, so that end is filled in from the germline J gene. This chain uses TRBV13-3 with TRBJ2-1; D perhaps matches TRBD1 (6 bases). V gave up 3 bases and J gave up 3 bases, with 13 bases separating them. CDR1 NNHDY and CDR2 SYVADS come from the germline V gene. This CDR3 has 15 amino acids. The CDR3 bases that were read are TGTGCCAGCAGTGTCGAGACAGGCCGCTATGCT. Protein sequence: CASSVETGRYA. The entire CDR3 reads CASSVETGRYAEQFF.

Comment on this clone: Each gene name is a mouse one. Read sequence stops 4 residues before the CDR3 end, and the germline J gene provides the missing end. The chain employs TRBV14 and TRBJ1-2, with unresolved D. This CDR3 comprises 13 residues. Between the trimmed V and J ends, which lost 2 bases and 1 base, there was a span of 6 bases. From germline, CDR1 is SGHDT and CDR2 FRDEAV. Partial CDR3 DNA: TGTGCCAGCAGTTTGGAGGGAAACTCC. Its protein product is CASSLEGNS. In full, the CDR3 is CASSLEGNSDYTF.

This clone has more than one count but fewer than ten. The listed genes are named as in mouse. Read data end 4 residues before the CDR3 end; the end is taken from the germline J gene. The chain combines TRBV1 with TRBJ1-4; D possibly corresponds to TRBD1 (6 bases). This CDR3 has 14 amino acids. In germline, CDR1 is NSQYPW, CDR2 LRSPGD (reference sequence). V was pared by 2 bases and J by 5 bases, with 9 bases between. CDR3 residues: CTCSAWDKNERLFF. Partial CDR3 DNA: TGCACCTGCAGTGCATGGGACAAAAACGAA.

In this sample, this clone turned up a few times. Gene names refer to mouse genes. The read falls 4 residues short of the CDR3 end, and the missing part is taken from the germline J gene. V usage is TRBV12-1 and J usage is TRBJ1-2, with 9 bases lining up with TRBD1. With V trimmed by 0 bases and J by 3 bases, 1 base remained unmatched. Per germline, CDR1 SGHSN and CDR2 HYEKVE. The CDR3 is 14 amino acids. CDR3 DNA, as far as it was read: TGTGCCAGCTCTCTCCGGGACAGGGACTCC. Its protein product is CASSLRDRDS. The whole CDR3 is CASSLRDRDSDYTF. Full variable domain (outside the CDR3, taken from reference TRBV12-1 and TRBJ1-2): DSGVVQSPRHIIKEKGGRSVLTCIPISGHSNVVWYQQTLGKELKFLIQHYEKVERDKGFLPSRFSVQQFDDYHSEMNMSALELEDSAMYFCASSLRDRDSDYTFGSGTRLLVI.

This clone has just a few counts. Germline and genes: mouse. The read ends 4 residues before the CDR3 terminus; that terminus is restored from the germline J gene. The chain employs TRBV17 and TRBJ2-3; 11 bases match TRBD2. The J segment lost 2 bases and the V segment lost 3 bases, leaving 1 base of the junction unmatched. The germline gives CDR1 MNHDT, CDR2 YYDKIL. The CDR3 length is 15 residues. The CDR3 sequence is CASSRGLGAAETLYF. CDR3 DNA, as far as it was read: TGTGCTAGCAGTAGGGGACTGGGGGCTGCAGAA.

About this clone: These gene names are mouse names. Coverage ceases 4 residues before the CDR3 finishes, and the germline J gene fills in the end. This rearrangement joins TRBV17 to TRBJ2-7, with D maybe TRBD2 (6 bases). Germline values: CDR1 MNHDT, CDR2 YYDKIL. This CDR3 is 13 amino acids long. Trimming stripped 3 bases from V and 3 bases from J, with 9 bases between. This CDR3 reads CASSSPGVYEQYF. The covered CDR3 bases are TGTGCTAGCAGTAGTCCTGGGGTCTAT. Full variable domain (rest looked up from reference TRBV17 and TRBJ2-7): DTTVKQNPRYKLARVGKPVNLICSQTMNHDTMYWYQKKPNQAPKLLLFYYDKILNREADTFEKFQSSRPNNSFCSLYIGSAGLEYSAMYLCASSSPGVYEQYFGPGTRLTVL.

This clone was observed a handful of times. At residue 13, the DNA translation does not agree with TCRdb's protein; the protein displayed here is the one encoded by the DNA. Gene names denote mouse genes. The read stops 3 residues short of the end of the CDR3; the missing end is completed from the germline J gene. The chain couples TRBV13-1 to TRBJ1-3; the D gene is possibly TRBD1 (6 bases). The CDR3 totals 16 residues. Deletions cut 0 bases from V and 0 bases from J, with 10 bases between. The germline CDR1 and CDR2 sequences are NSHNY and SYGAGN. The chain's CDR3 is CASSDEGGVSGNTLYF. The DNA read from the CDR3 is TGTGCCAGCAGTGATGAAGGGGGGGTTTCTGGAAATACG.

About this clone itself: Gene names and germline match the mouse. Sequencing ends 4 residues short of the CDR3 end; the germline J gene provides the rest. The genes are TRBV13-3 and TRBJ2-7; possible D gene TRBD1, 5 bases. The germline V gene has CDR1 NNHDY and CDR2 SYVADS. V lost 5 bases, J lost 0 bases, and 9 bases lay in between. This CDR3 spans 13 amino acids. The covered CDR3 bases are TGTGCCAGCAGAGAACAGGACTCCTAT. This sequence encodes CASREQDSY. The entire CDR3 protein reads CASREQDSYEQYF.

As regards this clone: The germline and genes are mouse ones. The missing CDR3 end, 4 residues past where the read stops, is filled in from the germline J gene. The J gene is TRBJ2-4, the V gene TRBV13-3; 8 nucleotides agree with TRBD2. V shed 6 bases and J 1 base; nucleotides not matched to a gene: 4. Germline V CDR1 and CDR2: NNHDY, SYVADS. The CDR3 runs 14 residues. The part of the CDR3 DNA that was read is TGTGCCAGCACCCCGACTGGGGGTCAAAAC. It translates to CASTPTGGQN. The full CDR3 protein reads CASTPTGGQNTLYF.

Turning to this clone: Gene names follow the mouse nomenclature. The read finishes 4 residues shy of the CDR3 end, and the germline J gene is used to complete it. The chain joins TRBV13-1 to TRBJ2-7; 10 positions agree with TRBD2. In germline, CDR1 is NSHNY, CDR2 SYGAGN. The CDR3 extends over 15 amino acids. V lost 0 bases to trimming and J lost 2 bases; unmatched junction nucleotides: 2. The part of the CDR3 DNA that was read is TGTGCCAGCAGTGATGTCTGGGGGGGCGCCTAT. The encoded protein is CASSDVWGGAY. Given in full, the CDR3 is CASSDVWGGAYEQYF.

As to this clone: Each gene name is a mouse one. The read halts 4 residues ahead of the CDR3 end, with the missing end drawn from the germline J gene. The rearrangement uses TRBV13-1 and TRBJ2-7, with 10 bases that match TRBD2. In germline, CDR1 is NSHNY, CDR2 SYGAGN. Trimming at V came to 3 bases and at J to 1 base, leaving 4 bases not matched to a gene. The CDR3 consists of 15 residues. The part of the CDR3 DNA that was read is TGTGCCAGCAGTGGGTCACTGGGGGGGTCCTAT. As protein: CASSGSLGGSY. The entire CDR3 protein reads CASSGSLGGSYEQYF.

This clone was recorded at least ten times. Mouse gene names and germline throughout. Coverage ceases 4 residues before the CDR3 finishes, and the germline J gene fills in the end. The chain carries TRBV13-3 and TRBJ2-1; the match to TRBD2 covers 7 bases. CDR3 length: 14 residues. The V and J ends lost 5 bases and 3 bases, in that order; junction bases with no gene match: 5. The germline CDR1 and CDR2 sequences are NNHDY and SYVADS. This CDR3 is CASRSWGSYAEQFF. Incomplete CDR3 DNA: TGTGCCAGCAGAAGCTGGGGGTCCTATGCT.

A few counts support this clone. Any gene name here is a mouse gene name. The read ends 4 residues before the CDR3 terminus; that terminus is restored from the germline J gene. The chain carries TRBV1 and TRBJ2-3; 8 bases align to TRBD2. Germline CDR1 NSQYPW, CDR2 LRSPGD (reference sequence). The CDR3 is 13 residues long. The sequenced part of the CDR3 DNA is TGCACCTGCAGTGGGGACTGGAGAGAA. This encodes CTCSGDWRE. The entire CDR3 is CTCSGDWRETLYF.

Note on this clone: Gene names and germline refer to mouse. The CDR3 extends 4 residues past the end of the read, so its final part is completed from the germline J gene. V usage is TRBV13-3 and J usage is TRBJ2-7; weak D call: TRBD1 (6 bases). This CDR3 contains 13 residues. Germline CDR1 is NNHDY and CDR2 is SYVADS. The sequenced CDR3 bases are TGTGCCAGCAGTTTTCCGGGACAATAT. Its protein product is CASSFPGQY. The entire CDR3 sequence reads CASSFPGQYEQYF.

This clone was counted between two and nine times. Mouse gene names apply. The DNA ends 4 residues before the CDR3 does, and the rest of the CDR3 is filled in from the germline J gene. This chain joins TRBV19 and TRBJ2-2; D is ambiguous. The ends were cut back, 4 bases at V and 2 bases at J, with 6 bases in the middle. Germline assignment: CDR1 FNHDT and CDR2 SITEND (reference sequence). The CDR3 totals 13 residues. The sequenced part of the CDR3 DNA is TGTGCCAGCAGTCCTCCTAACACCGGG. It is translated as CASSPPNTG. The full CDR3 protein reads CASSPPNTGQLYF.

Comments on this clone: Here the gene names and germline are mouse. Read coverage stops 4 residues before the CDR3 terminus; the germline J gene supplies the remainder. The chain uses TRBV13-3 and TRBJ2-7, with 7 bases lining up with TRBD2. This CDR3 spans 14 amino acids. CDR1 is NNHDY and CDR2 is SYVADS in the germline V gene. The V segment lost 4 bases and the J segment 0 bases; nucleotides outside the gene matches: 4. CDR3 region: CASSPLGISYEQYF. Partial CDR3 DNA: TGTGCCAGCAGTCCACTGGGGATCTCCTAT.

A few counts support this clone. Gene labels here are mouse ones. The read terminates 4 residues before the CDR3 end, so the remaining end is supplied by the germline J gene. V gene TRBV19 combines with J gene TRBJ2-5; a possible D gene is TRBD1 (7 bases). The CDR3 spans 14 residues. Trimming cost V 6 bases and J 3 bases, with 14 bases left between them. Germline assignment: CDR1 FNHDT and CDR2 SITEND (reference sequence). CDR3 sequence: CASNGGGRQDTQYF. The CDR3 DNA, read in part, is TGTGCCAGCAACGGAGGGGGCAGACAAGAC.

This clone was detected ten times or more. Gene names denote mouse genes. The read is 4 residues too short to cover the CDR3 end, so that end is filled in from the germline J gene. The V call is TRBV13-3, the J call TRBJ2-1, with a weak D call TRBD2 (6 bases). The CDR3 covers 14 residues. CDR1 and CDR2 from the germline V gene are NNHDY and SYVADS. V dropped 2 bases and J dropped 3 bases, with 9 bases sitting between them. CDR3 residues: CASSEGDFYAEQFF. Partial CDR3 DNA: TGTGCCAGCAGTGAAGGGGACTTCTATGCT.

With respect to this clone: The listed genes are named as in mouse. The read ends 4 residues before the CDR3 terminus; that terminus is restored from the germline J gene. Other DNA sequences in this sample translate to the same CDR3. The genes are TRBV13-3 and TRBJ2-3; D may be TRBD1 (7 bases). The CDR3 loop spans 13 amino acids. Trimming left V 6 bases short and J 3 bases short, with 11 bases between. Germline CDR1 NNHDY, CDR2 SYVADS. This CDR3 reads CASKGAGAETLYF. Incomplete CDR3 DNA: TGTGCCAGCAAGGGGGCCGGGGCAGAA.

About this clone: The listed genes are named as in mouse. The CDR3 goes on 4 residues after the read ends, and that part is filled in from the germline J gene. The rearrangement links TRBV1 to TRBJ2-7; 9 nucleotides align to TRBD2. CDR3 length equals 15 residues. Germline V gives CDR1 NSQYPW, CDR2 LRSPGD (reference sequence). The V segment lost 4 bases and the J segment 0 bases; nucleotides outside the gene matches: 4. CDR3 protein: CTCSGLGASSYEQYF. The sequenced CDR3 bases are TGCACCTGCAGTGGACTGGGGGCCTCCTCCTAT.

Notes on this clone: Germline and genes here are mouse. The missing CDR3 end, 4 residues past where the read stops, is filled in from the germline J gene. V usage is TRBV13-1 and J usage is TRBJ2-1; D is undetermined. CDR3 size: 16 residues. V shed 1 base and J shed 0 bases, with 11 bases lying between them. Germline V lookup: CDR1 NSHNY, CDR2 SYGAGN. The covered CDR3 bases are TGTGCCAGCAGTGATCCATCTACATCTAACTATGCT. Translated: CASSDPSTSNYA. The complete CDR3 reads CASSDPSTSNYAEQFF.